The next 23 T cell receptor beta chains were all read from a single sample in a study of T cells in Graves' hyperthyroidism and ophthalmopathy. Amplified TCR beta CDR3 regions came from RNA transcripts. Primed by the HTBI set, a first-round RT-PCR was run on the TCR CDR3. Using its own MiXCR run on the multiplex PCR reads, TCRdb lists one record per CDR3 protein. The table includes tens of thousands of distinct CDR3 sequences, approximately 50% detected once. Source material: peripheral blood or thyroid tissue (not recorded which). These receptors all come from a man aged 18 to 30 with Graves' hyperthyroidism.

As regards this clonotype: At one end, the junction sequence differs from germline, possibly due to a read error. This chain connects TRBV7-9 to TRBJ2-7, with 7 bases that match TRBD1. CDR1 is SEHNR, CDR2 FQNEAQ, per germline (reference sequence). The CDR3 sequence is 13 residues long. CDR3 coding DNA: TGTGCCAGCAGCTTAGAGAGTGACAGGGATATAGTCTTC. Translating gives CASSLESDRDIVF. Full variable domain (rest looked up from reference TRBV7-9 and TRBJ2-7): DTGVSQNPRHKITKRGQNVTFRCDPISEHNRLYWYRQTLGQGPEFLTYFQNEAQLEKSRLLSDRFSAERPKGSFSTLEIQRTEQGDSAMYLCASSLESDRDIVFGPGTRLTVT.

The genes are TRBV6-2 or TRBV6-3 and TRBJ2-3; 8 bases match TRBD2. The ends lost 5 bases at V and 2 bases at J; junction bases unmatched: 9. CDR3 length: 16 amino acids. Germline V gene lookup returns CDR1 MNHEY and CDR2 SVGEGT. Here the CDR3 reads CASSRPTGGPTDTQYF. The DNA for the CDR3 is TGTGCCAGCAGTCGACCAACGGGAGGGCCCACAGATACGCAGTATTTT.

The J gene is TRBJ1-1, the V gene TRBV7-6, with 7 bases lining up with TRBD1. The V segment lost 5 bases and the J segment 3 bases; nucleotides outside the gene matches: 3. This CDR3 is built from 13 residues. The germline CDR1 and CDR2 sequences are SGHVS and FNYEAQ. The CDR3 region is CASSRQGDTEAFF. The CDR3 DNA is TGTGCCAGCAGCCGACAGGGTGACACTGAAGCTTTCTTT.

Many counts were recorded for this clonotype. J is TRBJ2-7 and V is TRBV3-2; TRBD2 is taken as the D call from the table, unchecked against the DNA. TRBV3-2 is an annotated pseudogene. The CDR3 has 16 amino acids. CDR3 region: CASSQDGTSGTYEQYF. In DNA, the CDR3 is TGTGCCAGCAGCCAAGATGGGACTAGCGGTACCTACGAGCAGTACTTC.

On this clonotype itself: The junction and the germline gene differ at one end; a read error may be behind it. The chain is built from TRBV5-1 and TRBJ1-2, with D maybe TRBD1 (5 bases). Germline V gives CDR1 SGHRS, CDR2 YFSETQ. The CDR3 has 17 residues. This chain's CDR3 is CASSPAHAAQVLKGCTF. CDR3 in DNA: TGCGCCAGCAGCCCTGCACATGCGGCACAGGTTTTGAAGGGCTGCACCTTC.

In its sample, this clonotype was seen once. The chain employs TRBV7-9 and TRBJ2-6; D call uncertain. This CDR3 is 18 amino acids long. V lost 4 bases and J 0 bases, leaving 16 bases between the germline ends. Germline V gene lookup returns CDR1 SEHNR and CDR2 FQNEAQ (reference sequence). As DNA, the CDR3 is TGTGCCAGCAGCTCCCCGTCGGGCGGAAGCTCTGGGGCCAACGTCCTGACTTTC. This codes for CASSSPSGGSSGANVLTF.

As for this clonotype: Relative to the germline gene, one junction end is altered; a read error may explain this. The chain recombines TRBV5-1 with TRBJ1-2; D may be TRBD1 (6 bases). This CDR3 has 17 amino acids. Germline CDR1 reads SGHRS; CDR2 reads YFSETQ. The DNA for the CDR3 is TGCGCCAGCGGCTTATTGAGGGGGATCGGAGCTAACTATGGCTACACCTTC. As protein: CASGLLRGIGANYGYTF.

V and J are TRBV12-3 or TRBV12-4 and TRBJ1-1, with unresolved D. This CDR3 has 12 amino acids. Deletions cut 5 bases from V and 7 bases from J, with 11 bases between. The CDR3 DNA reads TGTGCCAGCAGTCCGCAGGCGGGTGAAGCTTTCTTT. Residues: CASSPQAGEAFF.

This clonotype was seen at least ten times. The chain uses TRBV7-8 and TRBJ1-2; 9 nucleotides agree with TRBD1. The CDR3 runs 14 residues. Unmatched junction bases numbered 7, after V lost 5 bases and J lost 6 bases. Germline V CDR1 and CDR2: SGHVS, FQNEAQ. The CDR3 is CASSGRQGVDGYTF. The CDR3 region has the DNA TGTGCCAGCAGCGGGAGACAGGGGGTTGATGGCTACACCTTC.

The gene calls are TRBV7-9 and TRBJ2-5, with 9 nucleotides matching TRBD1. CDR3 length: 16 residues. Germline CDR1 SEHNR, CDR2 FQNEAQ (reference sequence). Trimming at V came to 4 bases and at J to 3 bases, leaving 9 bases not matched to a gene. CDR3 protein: CASSSPGQGQKETQYF. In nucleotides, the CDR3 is TGTGCCAGCAGCTCCCCGGGACAGGGACAAAAAGAGACCCAGTACTTC.

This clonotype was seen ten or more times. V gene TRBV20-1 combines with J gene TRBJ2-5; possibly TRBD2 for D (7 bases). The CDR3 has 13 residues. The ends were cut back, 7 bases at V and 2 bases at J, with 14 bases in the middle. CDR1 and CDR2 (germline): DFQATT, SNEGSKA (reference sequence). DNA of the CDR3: TGCAGTGGAGGGGGGGGCTTACAAGAGACCCAGTACTTC. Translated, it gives CSGGGGLQETQYF.

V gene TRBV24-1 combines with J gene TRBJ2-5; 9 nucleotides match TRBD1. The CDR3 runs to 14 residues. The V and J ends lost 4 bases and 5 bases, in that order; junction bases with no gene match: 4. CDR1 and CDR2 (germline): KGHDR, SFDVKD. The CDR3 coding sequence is TGTGCCACCAGTGACCCCGACAGGGGGGAGACCCAGTACTTC. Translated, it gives CATSDPDRGETQYF.

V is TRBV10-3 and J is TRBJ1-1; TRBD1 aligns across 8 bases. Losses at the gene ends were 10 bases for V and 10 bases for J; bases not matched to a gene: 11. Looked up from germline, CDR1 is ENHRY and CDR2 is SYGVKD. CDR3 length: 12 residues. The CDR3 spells CATSPGQAVAFF. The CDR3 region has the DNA TGTGCCACCAGCCCGGGACAGGCCGTAGCTTTCTTT.

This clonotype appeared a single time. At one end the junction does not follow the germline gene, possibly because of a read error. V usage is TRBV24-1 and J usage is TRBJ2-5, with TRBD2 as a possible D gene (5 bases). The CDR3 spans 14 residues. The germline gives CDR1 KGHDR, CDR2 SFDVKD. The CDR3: CASSLEREWETQYF. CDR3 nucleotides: TGCGCCAGCAGCTTGGAACGGGAATGGGAGACCCAGTACTTC.

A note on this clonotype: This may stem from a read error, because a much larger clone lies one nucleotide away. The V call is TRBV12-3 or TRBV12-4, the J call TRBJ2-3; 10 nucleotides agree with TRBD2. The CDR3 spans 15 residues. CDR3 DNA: TGTGCCGGCAGAGATGGGACTAGCGGCACAGATACGCAGTATTTT. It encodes CAGRDGTSGTDTQYF.

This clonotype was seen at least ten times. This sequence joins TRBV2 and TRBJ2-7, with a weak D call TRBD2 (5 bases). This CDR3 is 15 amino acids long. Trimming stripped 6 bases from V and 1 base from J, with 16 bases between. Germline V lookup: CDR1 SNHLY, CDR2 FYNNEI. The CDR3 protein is CASRRRTNTSYEQYF. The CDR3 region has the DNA TGTGCCAGCAGACGGAGGACCAATACGTCCTACGAGCAGTACTTC.

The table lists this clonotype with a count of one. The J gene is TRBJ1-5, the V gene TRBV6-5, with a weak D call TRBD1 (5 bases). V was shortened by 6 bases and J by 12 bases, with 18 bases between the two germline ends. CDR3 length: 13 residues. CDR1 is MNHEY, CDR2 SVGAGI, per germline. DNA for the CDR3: TGTGCCAGCAGGCCCGGACGGGGCATAGTCCAGCATTTT. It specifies CASRPGRGIVQHF.

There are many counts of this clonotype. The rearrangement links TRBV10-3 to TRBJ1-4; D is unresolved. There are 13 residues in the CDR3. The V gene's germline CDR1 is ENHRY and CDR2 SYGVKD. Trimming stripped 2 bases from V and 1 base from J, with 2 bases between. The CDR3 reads CAISERTNEKLFF. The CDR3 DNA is TGTGCCATCAGTGAGCGAACTAATGAAAAACTGTTTTTT.

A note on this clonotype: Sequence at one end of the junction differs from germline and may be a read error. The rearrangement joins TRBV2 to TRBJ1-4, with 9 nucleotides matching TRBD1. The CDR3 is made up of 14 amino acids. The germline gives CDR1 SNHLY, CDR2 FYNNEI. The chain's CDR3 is CASSGGTGLEKLLF. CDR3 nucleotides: TGTGCCAGCAGCGGCGGGACAGGGTTAGAAAAACTGCTTTTT.

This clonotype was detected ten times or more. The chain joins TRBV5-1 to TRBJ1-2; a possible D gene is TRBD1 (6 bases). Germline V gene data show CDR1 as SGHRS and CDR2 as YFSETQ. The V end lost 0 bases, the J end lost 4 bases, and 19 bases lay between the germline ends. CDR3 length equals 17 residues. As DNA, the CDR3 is TGCGCCAGCAGCTTGGGGTGTTTTCGGGGGCGCTGCTATGGCTACACCTTC. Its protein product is CASSLGCFRGRCYGYTF. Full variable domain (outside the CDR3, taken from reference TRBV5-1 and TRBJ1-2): KAGVTQTPRYLIKTRGQQVTLSCSPISGHRSVSWYQQTPGQGLQFLFEYFSETQRNKGNFPGRFSGRQFSNSRSEMNVSTLELGDSALYLCASSLGCFRGRCYGYTFGSGTRLTVV.

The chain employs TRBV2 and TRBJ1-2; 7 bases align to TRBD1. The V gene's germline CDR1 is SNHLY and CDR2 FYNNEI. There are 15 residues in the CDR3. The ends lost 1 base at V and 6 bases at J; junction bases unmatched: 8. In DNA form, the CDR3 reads TGTGCCAGCAGTGAAGTTGGCAGGGGGGGAGATGGCTACACCTTC. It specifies CASSEVGRGGDGYTF.

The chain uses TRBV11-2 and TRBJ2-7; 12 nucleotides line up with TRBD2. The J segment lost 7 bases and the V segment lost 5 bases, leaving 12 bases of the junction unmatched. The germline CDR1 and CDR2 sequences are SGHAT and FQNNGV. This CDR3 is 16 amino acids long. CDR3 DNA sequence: TGTGCCAGCAGCAGAACCGGGACTAGCGGGCGGTGGGAGCAGTACTTC. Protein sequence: CASSRTGTSGRWEQYF.

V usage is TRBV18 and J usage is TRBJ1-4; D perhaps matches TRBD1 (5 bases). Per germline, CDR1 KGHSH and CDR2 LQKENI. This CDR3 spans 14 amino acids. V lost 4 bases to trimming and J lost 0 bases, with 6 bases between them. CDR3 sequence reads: CASSLTATNEKLFF. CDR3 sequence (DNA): TGTGCCAGCTCACTGACAGCAACTAATGAAAAACTGTTTTTT.